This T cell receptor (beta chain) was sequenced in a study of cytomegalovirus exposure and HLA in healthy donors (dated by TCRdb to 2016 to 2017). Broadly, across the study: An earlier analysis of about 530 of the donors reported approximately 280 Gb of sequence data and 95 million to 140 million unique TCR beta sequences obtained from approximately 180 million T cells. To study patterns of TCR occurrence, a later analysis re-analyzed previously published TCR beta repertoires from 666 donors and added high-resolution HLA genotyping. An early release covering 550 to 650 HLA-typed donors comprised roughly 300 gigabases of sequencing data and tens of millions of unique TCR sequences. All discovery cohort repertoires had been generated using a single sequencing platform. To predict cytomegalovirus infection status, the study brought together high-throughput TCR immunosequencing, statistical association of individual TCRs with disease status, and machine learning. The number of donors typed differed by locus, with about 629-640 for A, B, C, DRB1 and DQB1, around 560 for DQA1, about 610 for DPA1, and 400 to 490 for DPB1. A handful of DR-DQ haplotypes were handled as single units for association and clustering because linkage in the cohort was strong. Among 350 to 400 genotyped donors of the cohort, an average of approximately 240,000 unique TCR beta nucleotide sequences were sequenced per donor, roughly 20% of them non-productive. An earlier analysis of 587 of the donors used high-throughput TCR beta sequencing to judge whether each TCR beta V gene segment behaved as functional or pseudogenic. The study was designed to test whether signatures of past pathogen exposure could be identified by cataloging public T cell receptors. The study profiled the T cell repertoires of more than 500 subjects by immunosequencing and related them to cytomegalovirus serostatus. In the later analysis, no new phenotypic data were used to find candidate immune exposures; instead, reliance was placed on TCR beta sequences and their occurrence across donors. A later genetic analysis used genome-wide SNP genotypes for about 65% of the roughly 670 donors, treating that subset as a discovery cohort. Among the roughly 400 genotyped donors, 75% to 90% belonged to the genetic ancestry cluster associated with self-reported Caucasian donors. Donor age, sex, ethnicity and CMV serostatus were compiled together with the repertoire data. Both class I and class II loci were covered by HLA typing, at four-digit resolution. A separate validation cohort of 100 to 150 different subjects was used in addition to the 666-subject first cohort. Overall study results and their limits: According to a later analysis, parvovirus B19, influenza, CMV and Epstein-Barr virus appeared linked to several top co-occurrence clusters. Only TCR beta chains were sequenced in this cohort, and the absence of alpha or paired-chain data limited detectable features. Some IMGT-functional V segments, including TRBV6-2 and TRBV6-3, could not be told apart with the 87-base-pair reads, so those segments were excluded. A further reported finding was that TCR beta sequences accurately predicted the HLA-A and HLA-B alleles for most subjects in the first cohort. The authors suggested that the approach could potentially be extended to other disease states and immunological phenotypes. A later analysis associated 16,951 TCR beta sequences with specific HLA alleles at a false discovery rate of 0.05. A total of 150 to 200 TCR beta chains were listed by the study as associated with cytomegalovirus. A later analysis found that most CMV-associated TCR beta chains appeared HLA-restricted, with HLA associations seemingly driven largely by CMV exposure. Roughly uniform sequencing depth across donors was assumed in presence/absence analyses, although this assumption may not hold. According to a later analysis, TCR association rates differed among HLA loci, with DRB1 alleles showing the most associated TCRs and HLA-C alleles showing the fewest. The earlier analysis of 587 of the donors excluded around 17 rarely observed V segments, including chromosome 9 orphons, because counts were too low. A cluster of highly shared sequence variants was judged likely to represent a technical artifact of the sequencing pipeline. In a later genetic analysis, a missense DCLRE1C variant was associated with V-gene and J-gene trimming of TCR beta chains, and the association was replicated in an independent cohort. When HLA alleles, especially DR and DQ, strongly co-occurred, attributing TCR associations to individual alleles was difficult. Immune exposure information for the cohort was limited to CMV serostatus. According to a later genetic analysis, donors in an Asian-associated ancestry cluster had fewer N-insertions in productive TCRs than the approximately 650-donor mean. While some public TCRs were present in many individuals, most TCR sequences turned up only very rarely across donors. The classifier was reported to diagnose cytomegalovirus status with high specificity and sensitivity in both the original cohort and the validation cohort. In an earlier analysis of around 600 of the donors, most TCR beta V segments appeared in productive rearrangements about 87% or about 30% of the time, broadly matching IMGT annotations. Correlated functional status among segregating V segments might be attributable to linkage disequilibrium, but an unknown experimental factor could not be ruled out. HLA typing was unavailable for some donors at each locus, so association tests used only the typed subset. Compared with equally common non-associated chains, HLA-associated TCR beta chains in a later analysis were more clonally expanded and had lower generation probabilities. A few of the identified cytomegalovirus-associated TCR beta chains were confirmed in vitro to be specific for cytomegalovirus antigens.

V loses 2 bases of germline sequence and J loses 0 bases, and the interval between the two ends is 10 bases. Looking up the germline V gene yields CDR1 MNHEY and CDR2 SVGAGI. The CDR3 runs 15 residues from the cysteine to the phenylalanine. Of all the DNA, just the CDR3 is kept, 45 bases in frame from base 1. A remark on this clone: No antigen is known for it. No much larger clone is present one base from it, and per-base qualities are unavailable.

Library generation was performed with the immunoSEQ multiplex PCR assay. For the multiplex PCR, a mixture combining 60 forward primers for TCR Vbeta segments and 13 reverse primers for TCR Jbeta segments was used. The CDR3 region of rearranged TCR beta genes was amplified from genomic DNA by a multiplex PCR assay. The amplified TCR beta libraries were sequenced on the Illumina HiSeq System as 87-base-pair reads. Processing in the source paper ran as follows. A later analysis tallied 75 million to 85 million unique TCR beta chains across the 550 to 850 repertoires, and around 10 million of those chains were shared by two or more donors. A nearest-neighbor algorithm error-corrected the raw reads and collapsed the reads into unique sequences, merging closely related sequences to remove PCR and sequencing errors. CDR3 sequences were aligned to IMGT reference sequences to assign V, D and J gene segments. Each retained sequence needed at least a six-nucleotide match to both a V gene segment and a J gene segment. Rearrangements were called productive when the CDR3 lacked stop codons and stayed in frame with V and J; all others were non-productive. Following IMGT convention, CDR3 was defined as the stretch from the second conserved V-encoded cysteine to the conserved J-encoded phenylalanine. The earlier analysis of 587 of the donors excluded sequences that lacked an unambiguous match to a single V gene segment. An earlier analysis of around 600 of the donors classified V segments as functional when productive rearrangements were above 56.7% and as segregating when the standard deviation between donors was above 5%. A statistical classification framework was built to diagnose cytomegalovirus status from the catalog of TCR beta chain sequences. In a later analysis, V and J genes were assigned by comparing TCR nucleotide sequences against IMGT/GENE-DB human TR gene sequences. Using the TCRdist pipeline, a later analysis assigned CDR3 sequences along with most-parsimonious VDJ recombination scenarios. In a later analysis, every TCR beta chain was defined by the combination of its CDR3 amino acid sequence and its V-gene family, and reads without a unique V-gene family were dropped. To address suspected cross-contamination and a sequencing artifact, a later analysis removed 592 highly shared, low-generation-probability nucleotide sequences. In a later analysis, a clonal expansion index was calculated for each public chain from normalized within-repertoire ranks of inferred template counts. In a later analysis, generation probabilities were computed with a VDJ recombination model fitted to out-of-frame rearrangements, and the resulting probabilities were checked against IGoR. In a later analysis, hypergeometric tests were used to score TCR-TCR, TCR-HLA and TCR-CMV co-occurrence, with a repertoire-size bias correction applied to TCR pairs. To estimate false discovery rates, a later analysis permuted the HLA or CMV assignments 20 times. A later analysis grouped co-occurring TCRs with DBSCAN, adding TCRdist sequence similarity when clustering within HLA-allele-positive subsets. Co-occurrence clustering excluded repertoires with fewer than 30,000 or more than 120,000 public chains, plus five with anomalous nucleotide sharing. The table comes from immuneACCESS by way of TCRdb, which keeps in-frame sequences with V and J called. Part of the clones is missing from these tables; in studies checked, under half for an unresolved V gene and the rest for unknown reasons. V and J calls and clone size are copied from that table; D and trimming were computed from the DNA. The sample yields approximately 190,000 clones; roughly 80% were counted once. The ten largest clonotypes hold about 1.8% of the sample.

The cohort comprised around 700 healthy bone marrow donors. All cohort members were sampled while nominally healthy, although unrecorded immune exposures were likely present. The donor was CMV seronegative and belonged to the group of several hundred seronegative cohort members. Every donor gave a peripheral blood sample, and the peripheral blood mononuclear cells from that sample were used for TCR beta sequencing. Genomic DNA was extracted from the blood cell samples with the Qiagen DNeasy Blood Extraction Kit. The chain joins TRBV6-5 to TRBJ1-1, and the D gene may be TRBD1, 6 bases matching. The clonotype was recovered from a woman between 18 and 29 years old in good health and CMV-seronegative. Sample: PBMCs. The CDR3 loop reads CASSYGQGMNTEAFF. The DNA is TGTGCCAGCAGTTACGGGCAGGGGATGAACACTGAAGCTTTCTTT.